These T cell receptor beta chains were read from a single sample in a study of OX40 agonist ivuxolimab in advanced cancers. Repertoires were generated with immunoSEQ multiplex PCR, while TCRdb's copy carries only in-frame clones and drops some. This table has about 53,000 clones, around 89% appearing once. The sequences come from CD4+ or CD8+ T cells sorted from blood, collected in a trial of the OX40 agonist ivuxolimab. The receptors come from an adult with an advanced solid tumor such as melanoma, head and neck, liver or kidney cancer. Both conserved end residues are trimmed from each CDR3. Fields, in order: D gene, J gene, V gene, CDR3 length, CDR3 protein. The D gene is left open where the match is weak.

D gene: .; J gene: TRBJ1-1; V gene: TRBV6-6; CDR3 length: 11; CDR3 protein: ASSSDRNTEAF
D gene: TRBD1; J gene: TRBJ1-6; V gene: TRBV27; CDR3 length: 12; CDR3 protein: ASSRDRGGSPLH
D gene: .; J gene: TRBJ2-3; V gene: TRBV6-1; CDR3 length: 16; CDR3 protein: ASSEGGASFPSSDTQY
D gene: TRBD2; J gene: TRBJ2-3; V gene: TRBV7-6; CDR3 length: 13; CDR3 protein: ASSLLAGSTDTQY
D gene: TRBD2; J gene: TRBJ2-1; V gene: TRBV9; CDR3 length: 15; CDR3 protein: ASSVGPSSGSMYEQF
D gene: .; J gene: TRBJ1-1; V gene: TRBV12-2; CDR3 length: 16; CDR3 protein: ASPERTGDVRMNTEAF
D gene: .; J gene: TRBJ1-6; V gene: TRBV4-1; CDR3 length: 13; CDR3 protein: ASSLQGFYNSPLH
D gene: TRBD1; J gene: TRBJ2-1; V gene: TRBV5-6; CDR3 length: 14; CDR3 protein: ASSLAPGQVYNEQF
D gene: .; J gene: TRBJ1-2; V gene: TRBV28; CDR3 length: 9; CDR3 protein: ASRNGYGYT
D gene: .; J gene: TRBJ1-1; V gene: TRBV28; CDR3 length: 13; CDR3 protein: ASSFIGAKNTEAF
D gene: .; J gene: TRBJ2-2; V gene: TRBV9; CDR3 length: 11; CDR3 protein: ASSVAPTGELF
D gene: .; J gene: TRBJ2-3; V gene: TRBV5-4; CDR3 length: 12; CDR3 protein: ASSLRGTTDTQY
D gene: .; J gene: TRBJ1-6; V gene: TRBV14; CDR3 length: 14; CDR3 protein: ASSLLGDSYNSPLH
D gene: .; J gene: TRBJ1-2; V gene: TRBV29-1; CDR3 length: 11; CDR3 protein: SVQTGTNYGYT
D gene: TRBD2; J gene: TRBJ2-7; V gene: TRBV5-6; CDR3 length: 14; CDR3 protein: ASSDTGTSGSYEQY
D gene: .; J gene: TRBJ1-1; V gene: TRBV28; CDR3 length: 11; CDR3 protein: ASSSHQNTEAF
D gene: .; J gene: TRBJ1-1; V gene: TRBV6-1; CDR3 length: 13; CDR3 protein: ASSDYEGGGTEAF
D gene: .; J gene: TRBJ2-1; V gene: TRBV5-8; CDR3 length: 15; CDR3 protein: ASSPESSGFSYNEQF
D gene: TRBD1; J gene: TRBJ2-7; V gene: TRBV28; CDR3 length: 16; CDR3 protein: ASSLDRDRIKSSYEQY
D gene: TRBD2; J gene: TRBJ2-7; V gene: TRBV15; CDR3 length: 16; CDR3 protein: ATSRGLAVLNAGVEQY
D gene: .; J gene: TRBJ1-3; V gene: TRBV4-3; CDR3 length: 12; CDR3 protein: ASSQVLSGNTIY
D gene: TRBD1; J gene: TRBJ1-3; V gene: TRBV28; CDR3 length: 17; CDR3 protein: ASTSGQGATFISGNTIY
D gene: .; J gene: TRBJ2-7; V gene: TRBV28; CDR3 length: 14; CDR3 protein: ASILSGSHSSYEQY
D gene: .; J gene: TRBJ2-1; V gene: TRBV27; CDR3 length: 13; CDR3 protein: ASRSTRISYNEQF
D gene: .; J gene: TRBJ2-2; V gene: TRBV6-1; CDR3 length: 11; CDR3 protein: ASSELGVGELF
D gene: .; J gene: TRBJ2-2; V gene: TRBV6-1; CDR3 length: 12; CDR3 protein: ASIGLGNTGELF
D gene: TRBD1; J gene: TRBJ2-6; V gene: TRBV19; CDR3 length: 14; CDR3 protein: ASRTGGQAGANVLT
D gene: .; J gene: TRBJ1-1; V gene: TRBV9; CDR3 length: 11; CDR3 protein: ASSVGPYAEAF